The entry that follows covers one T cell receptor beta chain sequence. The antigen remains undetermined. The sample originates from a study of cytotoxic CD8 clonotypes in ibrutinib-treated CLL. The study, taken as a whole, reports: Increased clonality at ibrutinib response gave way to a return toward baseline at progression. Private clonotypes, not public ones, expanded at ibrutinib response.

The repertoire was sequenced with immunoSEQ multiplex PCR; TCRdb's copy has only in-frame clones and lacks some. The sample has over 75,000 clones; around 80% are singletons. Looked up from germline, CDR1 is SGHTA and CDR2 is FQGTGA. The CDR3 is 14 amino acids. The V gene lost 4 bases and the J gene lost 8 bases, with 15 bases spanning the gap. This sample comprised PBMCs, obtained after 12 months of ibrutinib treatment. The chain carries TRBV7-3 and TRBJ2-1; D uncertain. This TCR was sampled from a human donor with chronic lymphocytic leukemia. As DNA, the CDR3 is TGTGCCAGCAGCTCAAGGTTGTCCTCCGATGAGCAGTTCTTC. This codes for CASSSRLSSDEQFF.